This T cell receptor beta chain was found in a study of T cell responses to AZD1222 COVID-19 vaccine. Study-level findings and limits: The span of vaccine-associated CD4 TCRs extended across spike, with dominance at 160-218 and 743-854. Repertoires in all cases were sampled only once the peak T cell response had passed. Reports indicate that nearly half of spike-specific TCRs are directed at unmutated variant regions.

On this clone itself: Antigen unknown.

Germline V CDR1 and CDR2: SGDLS, YYNGEE. Trimming removed 4 bases from V and 4 bases from J, with 5 bases in between. CDR3 length equals 12 residues. Using immunoSEQ multiplex PCR, the repertoire was profiled, and TCRdb retains in-frame clones only, with some absent. This table holds roughly 98,000 clones, around nine tenths found once. This sequence originates from an adult in good health. The input for sequencing was peripheral blood, taken on day 0 of AZD1222 vaccination. The chain combines TRBV9 with TRBJ2-2; D not certain. The CDR3 loop reads CASSKTTGELFF. The CDR3 DNA follows: TGTGCCAGCAGCAAGACCACCGGGGAGCTGTTTTTT.